This entry lists 21 T cell receptor beta chains sequenced from one sample in a study of Ad26.COV2.S vaccination and SARS-CoV-2 variants. Noted treatment: around 19 received Ad26.COV2.S at low or high dose, single or two shots; 5 received placebo; per-sample allocation not given. On day 63 after the first injection, vaccine and placebo recipients gave samples. Clones were sequenced by immunoSEQ multiplex PCR, and TCRdb holds only the in-frame ones, with some missing. The data contain 350,000 to 450,000 clones, roughly 84% of them singletons. Here the sequenced sample was peripheral blood, taken in a trial of Ad26.COV2.S vaccine versus placebo. These receptors were collected from a person between 18 and 65 years old who received the Ad26.COV2.S COVID-19 vaccine or a placebo.

The chain is built from TRBV9 and TRBJ1-1; D call uncertain. This CDR3 has 17 residues. Germline V lookup: CDR1 SGDLS, CDR2 YYNGEE. V was cut by 2 bases and J by 2 bases, with 19 bases left in between. The CDR3: CASSVSSLVTVNTEAFF. In DNA, the CDR3 is TGTGCCAGCAGCGTTTCCTCCCTAGTCACGGTCAACACTGAAGCTTTCTTT.

CDR3: CASRFVGHHSNQPQHF. CDR3 coding DNA: TGTGCCAGCAGATTCGTCGGGCACCATAGCAATCAGCCCCAGCATTTT. The rearrangement joins TRBV28 to TRBJ1-5; D ambiguous. CDR3 size: 16 residues. With 6 bases removed from V and 0 bases from J, the gap between germline ends came to 15 bases. Germline V lookup: CDR1 MDHEN, CDR2 SYDVKM.

The rearrangement joins TRBV6-5 to TRBJ2-7; TRBD2 is a possible D gene (6 bases). V dropped 0 bases and J dropped 7 bases, with 10 bases sitting between them. CDR1 is MNHEY and CDR2 is SVGAGI in the germline V gene. The CDR3 is 13 residues long. The CDR3 protein is CASSYSLGGEQYF. CDR3 bases: TGTGCCAGCAGTTACTCCTTGGGGGGTGAGCAGTACTTC.

This sequence joins TRBV7-9 and TRBJ2-7; D not certain. Between the trimmed V and J ends, which lost 2 bases and 0 bases, there was a span of 11 bases. Looked up from germline, CDR1 is SEHNR and CDR2 is FQNEAQ (reference sequence). CDR3 size: 15 residues. In DNA, the CDR3 is TGTGCCAGCAGCTTACGGCCCGTTAGCTCCTACGAGCAGTACTTC. It encodes CASSLRPVSSYEQYF.

The V gene is TRBV9, the J gene TRBJ2-7, with D hard to call. The CDR3 loop spans 15 amino acids. Trimming pared 0 bases from V and 0 bases from J, leaving 10 bases between. Germline V CDR1 and CDR2: SGDLS, YYNGEE. The CDR3 DNA reads TGTGCCAGCAGCGTAGCGAGCAGTCGCTCCTACGAGCAGTACTTC. As protein: CASSVASSRSYEQYF. Combining the CDR3 with reference TRBV9 and TRBJ2-7 gives the whole variable domain DSGVTQTPKHLITATGQRVTLRCSPRSGDLSVYWYQQSLDQGLQFLIQYYNGEERAKGNILERFSAQQFPDLHSELNLSSLELGDSALYFCASSVASSRSYEQYFGPGTRLTVT.

The rearrangement uses TRBV6-5 and TRBJ1-1; maybe TRBD1 (6 bases). Germline CDR1 MNHEY, CDR2 SVGAGI. This CDR3 is built from 15 residues. Trimming left V 6 bases short and J 1 base short, with 15 bases between. DNA of the CDR3: TGTGCCAGCAGACCTATCGAGGGGGGGAACACTGAAGCTTTCTTT. Amino acid sequence: CASRPIEGGNTEAFF.

The rearrangement uses TRBV9 and TRBJ1-6; 10 positions match TRBD1. This CDR3 is 15 amino acids long. V dropped 4 bases and J dropped 7; count of bases not matched to a gene: 5. CDR1 SGDLS and CDR2 YYNGEE come from the germline V gene. The chain's CDR3 is CASSTGTGANSPLHF. CDR3 coding DNA: TGTGCCAGCAGCACAGGGACAGGGGCGAATTCACCCCTCCACTTT.

The rearrangement links TRBV3-1 (or the pseudogene TRBV3-2) to TRBJ2-6; 8 nucleotides agree with TRBD1. Looked up from germline, CDR1 is LGHDT and CDR2 is YNNKEL (reference sequence). The length of the CDR3 is 19 residues. J gave up 3 bases and V 4 bases, and 14 bases lay outside the gene matches. DNA for the CDR3: TGTGCCAGCAGCCCCCGGACAGGGAGTGTTTTGGTTGGGGCCAACGTCCTGACTTTC. Translating gives CASSPRTGSVLVGANVLTF.

This chain connects TRBV28 to TRBJ1-1; D uncertain. Germline CDR1 reads MDHEN; CDR2 reads SYDVKM. Trimming left V 8 bases short and J 1 base short, with 17 bases between. CDR3 length: 15 residues. CDR3 coding DNA: TGTGCCAGCGCTACCGACGGAGGACGGAACACTGAAGCTTTCTTT. As protein: CASATDGGRNTEAFF.

This chain connects TRBV5-4 to TRBJ2-7; 10 bases match TRBD1. V lost 6 bases and J lost 2; bases outside the gene matches: 5. The CDR3 runs to 14 residues. The germline CDR1 and CDR2 sequences are SGHNT and YYREEE (reference sequence). The CDR3 DNA reads TGTGCCAGCACCCAAGACAGGGGGCCCTACGAGCAGTACTTC. It encodes CASTQDRGPYEQYF.

The chain links TRBV9 to TRBJ2-2; no clear D gene. Germline-derived CDR1 and CDR2 are SGDLS and YYNGEE. The CDR3 is 15 amino acids. V lost 6 bases, J lost 2 bases, and 14 bases lay in between. This chain's CDR3 is CASTPSTTNTGELFF. In DNA, the CDR3 is TGTGCCAGCACCCCCTCGACAACCAACACCGGGGAGCTGTTTTTT.

The chain uses TRBV9 and TRBJ2-1; D is uncertain. CDR3 size: 15 residues. Trimming took 1 base from V and 5 from J, leaving 13 bases between them. Germline V CDR1 and CDR2: SGDLS, YYNGEE. Here the CDR3 DNA reads TGTGCCAGCAGCGTATATGGTGACAAAAACAATGAGCAGTTCTTC. This translates into CASSVYGDKNNEQFF.

This clone was recorded only once. This chain joins TRBV7-7 and TRBJ2-5; the D call may be TRBD1 or TRBD2 (6 bases each). CDR1 and CDR2 (germline): SSHAT, FNYEAQ (reference sequence). The CDR3 has 15 residues. Trimming removed 4 bases at V and 7 bases at J, with 19 bases between. Here the CDR3 DNA reads TGTGCCAGCAGCTCCCGCGGGGAACAGGGAGCGACCCAGTACTTC. Translating gives CASSSRGEQGATQYF.

The genes are TRBV5-1 and TRBJ2-5; 8 bases fit TRBD2. From germline, CDR1 is SGHRS and CDR2 YFSETQ. V lost 2 bases, J lost 4 bases, and 4 bases stayed unmatched. The CDR3 is 14 residues long. In DNA, the CDR3 is TGCGCCAGCAGCTTTGCGGGGGGCCTAGAGACCCAGTACTTC. Translating it yields CASSFAGGLETQYF.

The rearrangement joins TRBV6-6 to TRBJ1-1; 7 bases line up with TRBD1. Trimming at V came to 0 bases and at J to 1 base, leaving 2 bases not matched to a gene. From germline, CDR1 is MNHNY and CDR2 SVGAGI (reference sequence). The CDR3 extends over 15 amino acids. CDR3 protein: CASSYSQGGNTEAFF. The CDR3 bases are TGTGCCAGCAGTTACTCCCAGGGGGGGAACACTGAAGCTTTCTTT.

This clone occurred a few times. The CDR3 nucleotides read TGTGCCAGCAGCTTAACGCTAACAGGGTCGGTTGGCGGCTACACCTTC. As protein: CASSLTLTGSVGGYTF. J is TRBJ1-2 and V is TRBV7-2; D is possibly TRBD1 (6 bases). This CDR3 comprises 16 residues. Germline values: CDR1 SGHTA, CDR2 FQGNSA. The V end lost 2 bases, the J end lost 8 bases, and 21 bases lay between the germline ends.

The chain has TRBV7-2 and TRBJ1-1; TRBD1 agrees at 8 bases. Trimming removed 5 bases from V and 4 bases from J; junction bases left unmatched: 6. Germline V gives CDR1 SGHTA, CDR2 FQGNSA. The CDR3 totals 14 residues. CDR3 loop: CASSLRQGSTEAFF. In nucleotides, the CDR3 is TGTGCCAGCAGCCTTCGACAGGGGTCCACTGAAGCTTTCTTT.

This clone has just a few counts. V is TRBV6-5 and J is TRBJ2-5; D unclear. Germline CDR1 MNHEY, CDR2 SVGAGI. The CDR3 has 11 amino acids. V was trimmed by 8 bases and J by 7 bases, leaving 11 bases between them. This CDR3 is CASESIGTQYF. The CDR3 DNA is TGTGCCAGCGAGAGTATCGGGACCCAGTACTTC.

V gene TRBV7-2 combines with J gene TRBJ2-5; TRBD2 aligns across 12 bases. J lost 5 bases, V lost 5 bases, and 9 bases had no gene match. The CDR3 is 16 amino acids. Germline CDR1 and CDR2: SGHTA and FQGNSA. The CDR3 sequence: CASSLRLAGVGETQYF. CDR3 nucleotide sequence: TGTGCCAGCAGCCTCAGACTAGCGGGAGTTGGTGAGACCCAGTACTTC.

V usage is TRBV27 and J usage is TRBJ2-2, with D possibly matching TRBD2 (5 bases). Per the germline V gene, CDR1 is MNHEY and CDR2 is SMNVEV (reference sequence). Trimming removed 4 bases at V and 1 base at J, with 10 bases between. The CDR3 consists of 15 residues. The CDR3 nucleotides are TGTGCCAGCAGTTATATCGGGAAGAACACCGGGGAGCTGTTTTTT. It specifies CASSYIGKNTGELFF.

The chain uses TRBV27 and TRBJ2-1, with 9 positions matching TRBD1. The length of the CDR3 is 15 residues. In germline, CDR1 is MNHEY, CDR2 SMNVEV (reference sequence). With 4 bases clipped from V and 8 bases from J, the junction kept 9 bases outside the gene matches. The CDR3 DNA reads TGTGCCAGCAGTTCCCGGGACAGGGCACGTTATGAGCAGTTCTTC. This sequence encodes CASSSRDRARYEQFF.